These 26 T cell receptor beta chains share one sample of origin, sequenced in a study of post-analysis software for immune sequencing data. Study results and limitations: About five TRBV segments were more frequent in patients than controls; TRBV5-6, TRBV5-1 and TRBV20-1 belonged to this group.

Antigen specificity for these receptors is unknown. The library was made from cDNA and included unique molecular identifiers. Using its own MiXCR run on the PCR reads, TCRdb lists one record per CDR3 protein. This sample has hundreds of thousands of distinct CDR3 sequences, with about 32% found just once. Specimen: blood. Source of these receptors: a girl between 5 and 17 years old with multiple sclerosis.

This clonotype was counted a few times. The chain joins TRBV4-1 to TRBJ1-2; 7 bases align to TRBD1. After removal of 6 bases from V and 7 bases from J, the junction contained 11 bases not matched to a gene. This CDR3 contains 14 residues. The germline V gene encodes CDR1 MGHRA and CDR2 YSYEKL. In DNA form, the CDR3 reads TGCGCCAGCAGGAGCATGAAGGGGGCAGGTGGCTACACCTTC. This codes for CASRSMKGAGGYTF.

The chain has TRBV6-2 or TRBV6-3 and TRBJ2-1; 10 bases line up with TRBD2. J gave up 4 bases and V 6 bases, and 6 bases lay outside the gene matches. The germline V gene encodes CDR1 MNHEY and CDR2 SVGEGT. The CDR3 runs 15 residues. CDR3 in DNA: TGTGCCAGCAGACTAGCGGGGATTAGGTACAATGAGCAGTTCTTC. Translated: CASRLAGIRYNEQFF.

This clonotype came up a few times. The rearrangement joins TRBV24-1 to TRBJ2-5, with D perhaps matching TRBD2 (7 bases). Germline assignment: CDR1 KGHDR and CDR2 SFDVKD. The CDR3 consists of 15 residues. V shed 5 bases and J shed 5 bases, with 17 bases lying between them. In nucleotides, the CDR3 is TGTGCCACCAGTGGTACGGGGGGCCCGGTGGAGACCCAGTACTTC. Its translation: CATSGTGGPVETQYF.

The chain links TRBV12-3 or TRBV12-4 to TRBJ1-1, with TRBD1 as a possible D gene (5 bases). Trimming took off 1 base at V and 4 bases at J, with 10 bases between the two ends. The CDR3 contains 14 residues. Here the CDR3 reads CASSLGGGSTEAFF. CDR3 coding DNA: TGTGCCAGCAGTTTAGGCGGGGGGAGCACTGAAGCTTTCTTT.

V gene TRBV7-2 combines with J gene TRBJ1-6; tentative D call: TRBD1 (5 bases). The CDR3 runs to 13 residues. Trimming removed 5 bases from V and 6 bases from J, with 8 bases in between. Looked up from germline, CDR1 is SGHTA and CDR2 is FQGNSA. CDR3 region: CASSDDSNSPLHF. The DNA of the CDR3 is TGTGCCAGCAGCGATGACAGTAATTCACCCCTCCACTTT.

In its sample, this clonotype was seen a few times. This chain uses TRBV7-2 with TRBJ1-4; the D gene is possibly TRBD1 (5 bases). The V gene's germline CDR1 is SGHTA and CDR2 FQGNSA. The CDR3 covers 14 residues. The germline V and J ends were trimmed by 1 base and 3 bases, with 6 bases remaining between them. The CDR3 reads CASSLGGSNEKLFF. CDR3 in DNA: TGTGCCAGCAGCTTAGGGGGGTCTAATGAAAAACTGTTTTTT.

This clonotype was seen more than once but under ten times. The chain couples TRBV6-5 to TRBJ1-2; D remains ambiguous. The CDR3 is 16 residues long. Germline V gene lookup returns CDR1 MNHEY and CDR2 SVGAGI. V lost 6 bases and J 4 bases, leaving 21 bases between the germline ends. CDR3 sequence reads: CASSPLKGGFSYGYTF. The DNA of the CDR3 is TGTGCCAGCAGCCCGCTTAAGGGCGGGTTTTCCTATGGCTACACCTTC.

This clonotype showed up just a few times. The gene calls are TRBV7-9 and TRBJ2-1, with D possibly TRBD2 on 6 matching bases. V was pared by 5 bases and J by 9 bases, with 17 bases between. This CDR3 is built from 14 residues. Germline values: CDR1 SEHNR, CDR2 FQNEAQ (reference sequence). The CDR3 DNA follows: TGTGCCAGCAGCCCCGGACATTCCGGGGGTGAGCAGTTCTTC. It codes for CASSPGHSGGEQFF.

This rearrangement joins TRBV28 to TRBJ2-7; 7 positions agree with TRBD2. Per germline, CDR1 MDHEN and CDR2 SYDVKM. Trimming took 6 bases from V and 3 from J; bases not matched to a gene: 5. The CDR3 extends over 13 amino acids. CDR3 in DNA: TGTGCCAGCAGCATCCCTAGCGGCTACGAGCAGTACTTC. Protein sequence: CASSIPSGYEQYF.

The chain links TRBV28 to TRBJ2-2; a weak D match, TRBD2 (5 bases). There are 16 residues in the CDR3. CDR1 is MDHEN, CDR2 SYDVKM, per germline. V lost 7 bases to trimming and J lost 5 bases, with 20 bases between them. The CDR3 DNA reads as TGTGCCAGCACCGCCGTCCTAGGGCGAGGGACCGGGGAGCTGTTTTTT. As protein: CASTAVLGRGTGELFF.

The chain joins TRBV11-2 to TRBJ2-3; tentatively, D is TRBD2 (7 bases). Per germline, CDR1 SGHAT and CDR2 FQNNGV. This CDR3 comprises 16 residues. Trimming shortened V by 2 bases and J by 3 bases, and 15 bases separated the two germline ends. CDR3: CASSLRGGDRTDTQYF. The CDR3 DNA reads as TGTGCCAGCAGCTTACGAGGGGGGGATCGTACAGATACGCAGTATTTT.

This clonotype came up many times. The rearrangement uses TRBV4-3 and TRBJ2-7; no definite D call. The germline V and J ends were trimmed by 1 base and 4 bases, with 8 bases remaining between them. The CDR3 totals 13 residues. In germline, CDR1 is LGHNA, CDR2 YSLEER. CDR3 loop: CASSQVGGYEQYF. The CDR3 nucleotides are TGCGCCAGCAGCCAAGTTGGCGGATACGAGCAGTACTTC.

This clonotype was seen many times. The CDR3 is CASSILAGPGEQFF. The CDR3 nucleotides read TGTGCCAGCAGCATTTTAGCGGGACCCGGTGAGCAGTTCTTC. The chain links TRBV7-9 to TRBJ2-1, with 8 bases that match TRBD2. J was trimmed by 9 bases and V by 5 bases; bases with no gene match: 9. Germline CDR1 reads SEHNR; CDR2 reads FQNEAQ (reference sequence). This CDR3 spans 14 amino acids.

This clonotype was counted at least ten times. The chain recombines TRBV12-3 or TRBV12-4 with TRBJ2-7, with 11 positions matching TRBD1. V dropped 6 bases and J dropped 6; count of bases not matched to a gene: 4. This CDR3 contains 13 residues. CDR3 nucleotide sequence: TGTGCCAGCAGGTCGGACAGGGGGCGCGAGCAGTACTTC. Translation gives CASRSDRGREQYF.

Regarding this clonotype: Germline is not matched at one junction end, which may reflect a read error. The genes are TRBV25-1 and TRBJ2-7; no reliable D call. The germline V gene encodes CDR1 MGHDK and CDR2 SYGVNS. CDR3 length: 13 residues. The CDR3 region is CASGEWAHYEQYF. The CDR3, as DNA: TGTGCCAGCGGTGAATGGGCCCACTACGAGCAGTACTTC.

This clonotype has only a few counts. With a much larger clone just one base away, this may be a read error. The chain links TRBV29-1 to TRBJ2-4, with 13 bases aligning to TRBD2. The tail of the sequence fits TRBJ2-7 better, so the J call may be wrong. Germline values: CDR1 SQVTM, CDR2 ANQGSEA. This CDR3 contains 18 residues. The CDR3 sequence is CSVTQPGLAGIRVGEQYF. CDR3 in DNA: TGCAGCGTTACCCAACCGGGACTAGCGGGAATACGGGTAGGCGAGCAGTACTTC.

This clonotype came up many times. V and J are TRBV6-4 and TRBJ2-3; D is perhaps TRBD1 (5 bases). This CDR3 has 15 residues. With 0 bases removed from V and 0 bases from J, the gap between germline ends came to 7 bases. Germline values: CDR1 MRHNA, CDR2 SNTAGT. This chain's CDR3 is CASSDSPGSTDTQYF. The CDR3 DNA reads TGTGCCAGCAGTGACTCGCCAGGGAGCACAGATACGCAGTATTTT.

The chain employs TRBV4-1 and TRBJ1-5; D not resolved. The germline V and J ends were trimmed by 1 base and 3 bases, with 7 bases remaining between them. The CDR3 is 14 residues long. Germline CDR1 and CDR2: MGHRA and YSYEKL. The CDR3 coding sequence is TGCGCCAGCAGCCAAGGGGCAGTCAATCAGCCCCAGCATTTT. As protein: CASSQGAVNQPQHF.

This clonotype was counted between two and nine times. The rearrangement uses TRBV7-9 and TRBJ1-2, with 9 bases matching TRBD1. J gave up 8 bases and V 5 bases, and 9 bases lay outside the gene matches. The CDR3 contains 14 residues. Germline CDR1 is SEHNR and CDR2 is FQNEAQ (reference sequence). In DNA, the CDR3 is TGTGCCAGCAGCCCACAGGGGGCCCCGAGGGGCTACACCTTC. Translated, it gives CASSPQGAPRGYTF.

This clonotype was detected only a few times. CDR3 sequence reads: CASSSTGGSADTQYF. The CDR3 bases are TGTGCCAGCAGTTCCACCGGTGGGTCCGCAGATACGCAGTATTTT. V gene TRBV6-5 combines with J gene TRBJ2-3; the D is unclear. Trimming took 4 bases from V and 4 from J, leaving 15 bases between them. This CDR3 has 15 amino acids. Germline assignment: CDR1 MNHEY and CDR2 SVGAGI.

This clonotype was detected only a few times. The chain recombines TRBV7-2 with TRBJ1-1; tentatively, D is TRBD1 (5 bases). CDR1 and CDR2 from the germline V gene are SGHTA and FQGNSA. V was shortened by 4 bases and J by 3 bases, with 9 bases between the two germline ends. The CDR3 is made up of 13 amino acids. The CDR3 is CASSSGGDTEAFF. CDR3 nucleotides: TGTGCCAGCAGCTCCGGGGGGGACACTGAAGCTTTCTTT.

The rearrangement uses TRBV19 and TRBJ2-5; no clear D gene. Germline CDR1 reads LNHDA; CDR2 reads SQIVND (reference sequence). The CDR3 loop spans 13 amino acids. The V gene lost 5 bases and the J gene lost 0 bases, with 7 bases spanning the gap. CDR3 coding DNA: TGTGCCAGTAGTTCACAGTACCAAGAGACCCAGTACTTC. Amino acid sequence: CASSSQYQETQYF.

This clonotype was seen more than once but under ten times. The rearrangement links TRBV5-1 to TRBJ2-1; no definite D call. The CDR3 consists of 14 residues. Germline CDR1 is SGHRS and CDR2 is YFSETQ. V gave up 2 bases and J gave up 8 bases, with 14 bases separating them. Here the CDR3 reads CASSLSASFDEQFF. CDR3 in DNA: TGCGCCAGCAGCTTATCGGCTAGTTTCGATGAGCAGTTCTTC.

The chain carries TRBV3-1 and TRBJ2-1; TRBD2 matches at 8 bases. CDR1 and CDR2 (germline): LGHDT, YNNKEL (reference sequence). The CDR3 runs 15 residues. V shed 4 bases, J shed 6 bases, and the junction held 8 bases outside the gene matches. The CDR3 region is CASSPTGGASNEQFF. CDR3 in DNA: TGTGCCAGCAGCCCGACCGGGGGGGCTTCCAATGAGCAGTTCTTC.

This clonotype was seen more than once but under ten times. This chain connects TRBV4-1 to TRBJ2-1; D gene uncertain. The J call may be incorrect, as the DNA end agrees better with TRBJ2-7. CDR1 and CDR2 from the germline V gene are MGHRA and YSYEKL. CDR3 length: 16 amino acids. CDR3 in DNA: TGCGCCAGCAGCCAGCTCAACATGGTCTCCTACAATGAGCAGTACTTC. Translation gives CASSQLNMVSYNEQYF.

The chain recombines TRBV20-1 with TRBJ1-1, with 7 bases identical to TRBD1. The junction had 11 bases not matched to a gene; V was cut back by 6 bases and J by 4 bases. The CDR3 is 14 amino acids. Germline lookup yields CDR1 DFQATT and CDR2 SNEGSKA (reference sequence). In DNA, the CDR3 is TGCAGTGCCGCGATGACAGGGAGGGCCACTGAAGCTTTCTTT. This encodes CSAAMTGRATEAFF.